This entry lists 24 T cell receptor beta chains sequenced from one sample in a study of human T cells and chemical hapten exposure. This sample's time point: patch test 2, 6 weeks after DPC sensitization. Treatment in this sample: therapeutic diphenylcyclopropenone sensitization with weekly scalp DPC. TCRdb processed the RACE reads anew with MiXCR; each CDR3 protein has one entry. The data hold tens of thousands of distinct CDR3 sequences, with roughly 9.6% observed a single time. Here the sequenced sample was whole blood, taken in connection with sensitization to the hapten diphenylcyclopropenone (DPC). These receptors were obtained from a man aged 40-49 years with alopecia areata. Some clones in this sample may be carry-over from other donors' samples.

This clonotype was recorded many times. The rearrangement uses TRBV7-9 and TRBJ2-5; no clear D. V shed 7 bases and J shed 5 bases, with 11 bases lying between them. The CDR3 is made up of 12 amino acids. Germline CDR1 reads SEHNR; CDR2 reads FQNEAQ (reference sequence). The CDR3 sequence: CASNPLVETQYF. The CDR3 DNA sequence: TGTGCCAGCAACCCCTTAGTTGAGACCCAGTACTTC.

This clonotype has more than one count but fewer than ten. V gene TRBV7-2 combines with J gene TRBJ2-5, with D maybe TRBD2 (6 bases). This CDR3 spans 14 amino acids. From germline, CDR1 is SGHTA and CDR2 FQGNSA. V shed 2 bases and J shed 1 base, with 8 bases lying between them. CDR3 amino acids: CASSLSGLQETQYF. In DNA, the CDR3 is TGTGCCAGCAGCTTAAGCGGGCTCCAAGAGACCCAGTACTTC.

V gene TRBV7-2 combines with J gene TRBJ2-1; D call uncertain. The CDR3 is 15 amino acids. The germline CDR1 and CDR2 sequences are SGHTA and FQGNSA. The V end lost 1 base, the J end lost 4 bases, and 11 bases lay between the germline ends. CDR3 in DNA: TGTGCCAGCAGCTTAGATCCAGCCCTATACAATGAGCAGTTCTTC. The encoded protein is CASSLDPALYNEQFF.

V gene TRBV6-4 combines with J gene TRBJ2-3; 10 bases agree with TRBD2. V shed 5 bases and J 6 bases; nucleotides not matched to a gene: 2. CDR3 length equals 13 residues. CDR1 is MRHNA and CDR2 is SNTAGT in the germline V gene. CDR3: CASSRGLADTQYF. In nucleotides, the CDR3 is TGTGCCAGCAGTCGGGGACTAGCGGATACGCAGTATTTT.

V usage is TRBV7-2 and J usage is TRBJ2-1; no clear D gene. V was cut by 1 base and J by 9 bases, with 10 bases left in between. This CDR3 region has 13 residues. Germline V gene lookup returns CDR1 SGHTA and CDR2 FQGNSA. DNA for the CDR3: TGTGCCAGCAGCTTAGACCAAATTGGTGAGCAGTTCTTC. Translating it yields CASSLDQIGEQFF. The whole variable domain, remainder taken from reference TRBV7-2 and TRBJ2-1, is GAGVSQSPSNKVTEKGKDVELRCDPISGHTALYWYRQSLGQGLEFLIYFQGNSAPDKSGLPSDRFSAERTGGSVSTLTIQRTQQEDSAVYLCASSLDQIGEQFFGPGTRLTVL.

V usage is TRBV20-1 and J usage is TRBJ2-5; 7 positions match TRBD1. This CDR3 spans 12 amino acids. CDR1 DFQATT and CDR2 SNEGSKA come from the germline V gene (reference sequence). Losses at the gene ends were 2 bases for V and 5 bases for J; bases not matched to a gene: 2. In DNA, the CDR3 is TGCAGTGCTAGAAGGGGGCAGGAGACCCAGTACTTC. Its translation is CSARRGQETQYF.

This clonotype was detected a few times. The CDR3 sequence: CASSYSSGGAPSQYF. The CDR3 bases are TGTGCCAGCAGTTACTCGTCGGGGGGGGCCCCATCGCAGTATTTT. The rearrangement links TRBV6-5 to TRBJ2-3; 8 nucleotides match TRBD2. The CDR3 contains 15 residues. Trimming at V came to 0 bases and at J to 10 bases, leaving 9 bases not matched to a gene. Germline V gives CDR1 MNHEY, CDR2 SVGAGI.

The CDR3 nucleotides are TGTGCCAGTAGCAAGATCAGGGGTAACCCCCAAGAGACCCAGTACTTC. Translating gives CASSKIRGNPQETQYF. V and J are TRBV19 and TRBJ2-5; tentative D call: TRBD1 (6 bases). This CDR3 is built from 16 residues. Trimming took 6 bases from V and 1 from J, leaving 18 bases between them. Germline V lookup: CDR1 LNHDA, CDR2 SQIVND (reference sequence).

The V call is TRBV4-1, the J call TRBJ2-6; D remains ambiguous. The V gene's germline CDR1 is MGHRA and CDR2 YSYEKL. The CDR3 extends over 18 amino acids. V was pared by 0 bases and J by 0 bases, with 12 bases between. CDR3 sequence (DNA): TGCGCCAGCAGCCAAGATGGGATCGAATCCTCTGGGGCCAACGTCCTGACTTTC. The encoded protein is CASSQDGIESSGANVLTF.

The chain carries TRBV5-6 and TRBJ2-7; 10 bases align to TRBD2. Germline assignment: CDR1 SGHDT and CDR2 YYEEEE. With 8 bases clipped from V and 3 bases from J, the junction kept 2 bases outside the gene matches. CDR3 size: 12 residues. The CDR3: CARASGSYEQYV. DNA for the CDR3: TGTGCCAGGGCTAGCGGGAGCTACGAGCAGTACGTC.

This clonotype was recorded a few times. V and J are TRBV6-5 and TRBJ1-5; 7 bases fit TRBD1. With 6 bases clipped from V and 0 bases from J, the junction kept 8 bases outside the gene matches. Germline CDR1 and CDR2: MNHEY and SVGAGI. This CDR3 is 16 amino acids long. CDR3 protein: CASRRDSTYSNQPQHF. The CDR3 nucleotides read TGTGCCAGCAGGCGGGACAGTACGTATAGCAATCAGCCCCAGCATTTT.

This clonotype was observed a handful of times. The CDR3 region is CASSGTGEGNQPQHF. The CDR3 bases are TGTGCCAGCAGCGGGACAGGGGAAGGCAATCAGCCCCAGCATTTT. V and J are TRBV5-6 and TRBJ1-5; TRBD1 matches 10 bases. CDR3 length: 15 residues. Germline V lookup: CDR1 SGHDT, CDR2 YYEEEE. The ends lost 4 bases at V and 2 bases at J; junction bases unmatched: 3.

In its sample, this clonotype was seen many times. The CDR3 nucleotides are TGTGCCAGCAGTACTACAGGGTCCGAGCAGTACTTC. It encodes CASSTTGSEQYF. The gene calls are TRBV28 and TRBJ2-7; the D gene is possibly TRBD1 (6 bases). The CDR3 covers 12 residues. V lost 5 bases, J lost 6 bases, and 11 bases lay in between. Germline CDR1 and CDR2: MDHEN and SYDVKM.

This clonotype was found many times. V usage is TRBV3-1 and J usage is TRBJ2-1; D not resolved. The germline V gene encodes CDR1 LGHDT and CDR2 YNNKEL (reference sequence). The CDR3 is made up of 17 amino acids. Trimming removed 0 bases at V and 1 base at J, with 13 bases between. CDR3 coding DNA: TGTGCCAGCAGCCAAGATCGACGAGTTAAGTCCTACAATGAGCAGTTCTTC. This codes for CASSQDRRVKSYNEQFF.

DNA of the CDR3: TGCAGTGCTTCCGGGACAGGGGGTGAAGAGACCCAGTACTTC. It translates to CSASGTGGEETQYF. This chain connects TRBV20-1 to TRBJ2-5, with 11 bases identical to TRBD1. Trimming at V came to 5 bases and at J to 3 bases, leaving 5 bases not matched to a gene. Germline V gene data show CDR1 as DFQATT and CDR2 as SNEGSKA (reference sequence). This CDR3 comprises 14 residues.

This clonotype was seen only a few times. The genes are TRBV20-1 and TRBJ2-3, with D perhaps matching TRBD1 or TRBD2 (5 bases each). The germline V gene has CDR1 DFQATT and CDR2 SNEGSKA (reference sequence). V lost 1 base to trimming and J lost 0 bases, with 17 bases between them. This CDR3 has 17 residues. CDR3 bases: TGCAGTGCTAGAGCCGACAGCGCTAGCTTAAGCACAGATACGCAGTATTTT. Protein product: CSARADSASLSTDTQYF.

The sample holds a few counts of this clonotype. The rearrangement uses TRBV5-1 and TRBJ2-1, with 11 bases aligning to TRBD2. From germline, CDR1 is SGHRS and CDR2 YFSETQ. The CDR3 consists of 16 residues. Trimming at V came to 1 base and at J to 0 bases, leaving 0 bases not matched to a gene. The CDR3 is CASSLTSGSSYNEQFF. The CDR3 nucleotides are TGCGCCAGCAGCTTGACTAGCGGGAGCTCCTACAATGAGCAGTTCTTC. The variable domain in full, with the rest retrieved from reference TRBV5-1 and TRBJ2-1, is KAGVTQTPRYLIKTRGQQVTLSCSPISGHRSVSWYQQTPGQGLQFLFEYFSETQRNKGNFPGRFSGRQFSNSRSEMNVSTLELGDSALYLCASSLTSGSSYNEQFFGPGTRLTVL.

This clonotype was seen more than once but under ten times. The V and J genes are TRBV5-1 and TRBJ1-3, with TRBD1 as a possible D gene (5 bases). V was trimmed by 0 bases and J by 0 bases, leaving 13 bases between them. This CDR3 comprises 17 residues. Germline values: CDR1 SGHRS, CDR2 YFSETQ. As DNA, the CDR3 is TGCGCCAGCAGCTTGGGGGACTCCTTTAGCTCTGGAAACACCATATATTTT. This encodes CASSLGDSFSSGNTIYF.

This clonotype was counted only a few times. The chain employs TRBV6-1 and TRBJ2-1, with 7 nucleotides matching TRBD2. The CDR3 length is 16 residues. Germline values: CDR1 MNHNS, CDR2 SASEGT. V shed 8 bases, J shed 7 bases, and the junction held 17 bases outside the gene matches. CDR3 nucleotide sequence: TGTGCCAGCTCCTATTGGAGCGGGGCTAGAAAGAATGAGCAGTTCTTC. Its protein product is CASSYWSGARKNEQFF.

The table lists this clonotype with a few counts. The chain combines TRBV21-1 with TRBJ2-5; the tabulated D call, TRBD2, remains unverified against the DNA. TRBV21-1 constitutes a pseudogene. The CDR3 is 15 amino acids. Here the CDR3 reads CASSHGLAGSETQYF. The CDR3 DNA sequence: TGTGCCAGCAGCCACGGACTAGCGGGTTCTGAGACCCAGTACTTC.

This chain connects TRBV2 to TRBJ1-2, with 8 bases matching TRBD1. Looked up from germline, CDR1 is SNHLY and CDR2 is FYNNEI. The CDR3 runs 13 residues. J lost 6 bases, V lost 5 bases, and 5 bases had no gene match. In DNA form, the CDR3 reads TGTGCCAGCAGTTATCAACAGGGGGATGGCTACACCTTC. It encodes CASSYQQGDGYTF. Based on the CDR3 plus reference TRBV2 and TRBJ1-2, the full variable domain is EPEVTQTPSHQVTQMGQEVILRCVPISNHLYFYWYRQILGQKVEFLVSFYNNEISEKSEIFDDQFSVERPDGSNFTLKIRSTKLEDSAMYFCASSYQQGDGYTFGSGTRLTVV.

V gene TRBV25-1 combines with J gene TRBJ1-1; 7 nucleotides align to TRBD1. Per germline, CDR1 MGHDK and CDR2 SYGVNS. CDR3 length: 13 amino acids. The V gene end was trimmed by 7 bases and the J gene end by 4 bases; junction bases not matched to a gene: 6. Here the CDR3 DNA reads TGTGCCAGCATCTCCTACAGGGGCACTGAAGCTTTCTTT. Its protein product is CASISYRGTEAFF.

This clonotype occurred many times. J is TRBJ1-4 and V is TRBV2; tentative D call: TRBD1 (6 bases). The V end was cut by 4 bases, the J end by 4 bases, with 16 bases between. Germline loops: CDR1 SNHLY, CDR2 FYNNEI. The CDR3 has 16 residues. The CDR3 loop is CASSVGQGRVNEKLFF. The CDR3 nucleotides are TGTGCCAGCAGTGTTGGGCAGGGGAGAGTTAATGAAAAACTGTTTTTT.

This clonotype was recorded many times. The V gene is TRBV6-5, the J gene TRBJ1-1; D gene ambiguous. V gave up 0 bases and J gave up 1 base, with 18 bases separating them. Germline CDR1 MNHEY, CDR2 SVGAGI. This CDR3 spans 18 amino acids. The CDR3 reads CASSYSRWSAQRNTEAFF. In DNA, the CDR3 is TGTGCCAGCAGTTACTCGAGATGGTCCGCGCAGCGGAACACTGAAGCTTTCTTT.